The 3 T cell receptor beta chains listed next were all sequenced from one sample in a study of breast tumors, draining lymph nodes, adjacent tissues. A single record per CDR3 protein comes from TCRdb applying MiXCR to the multiplex PCR reads. The sample yields 200,000 to 250,000 distinct CDR3 sequences, roughly 32% seen once. Samples came from axillary lymph nodes draining the breast cancer. The sample comprised axillary lymph node tissue. The receptors were sampled from a female donor with breast cancer. Some clones in this sample may be carry-over from other donors' samples.

At least ten counts were recorded for this clonotype. The rearrangement joins TRBV5-4 to TRBJ1-3; possibly TRBD1 for D (5 bases). In germline, CDR1 is SGHNT, CDR2 YYREEE (reference sequence). The length of the CDR3 is 15 residues. The V end was cut by 1 base, the J end by 1 base, with 9 bases between. The CDR3 nucleotides read TGTGCCAGCAGCTTGAGGGCAGGGTCTGGAAACACCATATATTTT. This codes for CASSLRAGSGNTIYF.

This clonotype was detected a few times. This chain joins TRBV12-3 or TRBV12-4 and TRBJ1-1; 8 positions agree with TRBD1. The CDR3 runs 14 residues. V was pared by 5 bases and J by 5 bases, with 7 bases of the junction left unmatched. The CDR3 nucleotides are TGTGCCAGCAGTCCCGGACAGGGTTGGACTGAAGCTTTCTTT. Protein: CASSPGQGWTEAFF.

This clonotype was detected many times. V and J are TRBV19 and TRBJ1-6; 9 bases are a match to TRBD1. V dropped 10 bases and J dropped 5; count of bases not matched to a gene: 9. This CDR3 contains 15 residues. CDR1 and CDR2 (germline): LNHDA, SQIVND (reference sequence). The CDR3 nucleotides read TGTGCCACTGCCCGGGACAGGGATGATAATTCACCCCTCCACTTT. It encodes CATARDRDDNSPLHF.